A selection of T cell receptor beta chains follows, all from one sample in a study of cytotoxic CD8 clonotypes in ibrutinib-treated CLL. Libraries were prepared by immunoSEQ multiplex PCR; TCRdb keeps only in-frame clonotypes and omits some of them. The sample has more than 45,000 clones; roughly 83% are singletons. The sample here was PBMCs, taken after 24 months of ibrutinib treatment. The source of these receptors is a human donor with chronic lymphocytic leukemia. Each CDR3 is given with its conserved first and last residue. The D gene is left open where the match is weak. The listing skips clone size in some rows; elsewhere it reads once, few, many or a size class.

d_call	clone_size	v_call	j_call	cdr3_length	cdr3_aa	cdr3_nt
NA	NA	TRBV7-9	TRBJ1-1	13	CASSDQGNTEAFF	TGTGCCAGCAGCGATCAGGGGAACACTGAAGCTTTCTTT
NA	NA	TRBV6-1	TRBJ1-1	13	CASSERTVGQAFF	TGTGCCAGCAGTGAACGGACAGTGGGCCAGGCTTTCTTT
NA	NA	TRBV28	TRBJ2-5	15	CASSLPTGNRETQYF	TGTGCCAGCAGTTTACCGACAGGAAATAGAGAGACCCAGTACTTC
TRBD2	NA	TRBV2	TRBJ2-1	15	CASSATSGRRHEQFF	TGTGCCAGCAGTGCTACTAGCGGGAGAAGGCATGAGCAGTTCTTC
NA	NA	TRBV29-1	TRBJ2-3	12	CSVEKGTDTQYF	TGCAGCGTTGAAAAGGGGACAGATACGCAGTATTTT
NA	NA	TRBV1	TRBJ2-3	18	CTTPYYWGTSGPTDTQYF	TGCACCACTCCCTACTACTGGGGGACTAGCGGGCCCACAGATACGCAGTATTTT
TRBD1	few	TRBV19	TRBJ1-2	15	CASSISGTGLYGYTF	TGTGCCAGTAGTATTTCCGGGACAGGATTATATGGCTACACCTTC
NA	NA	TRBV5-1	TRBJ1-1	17	CASSNFGTLRSNTEAFF	TGCGCCAGCAGCAATTTCGGGACACTAAGATCGAACACTGAAGCTTTCTTT
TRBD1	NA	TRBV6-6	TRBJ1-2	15	CASSYSPGTGQGYTF	TGTGCCAGCAGTTACTCCCCCGGGACAGGGCAGGGCTACACCTTC
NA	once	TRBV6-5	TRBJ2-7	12	CASSPGAYEQYF	TGTGCCAGCAGTCCGGGGGCCTACGAGCAGTACTTC
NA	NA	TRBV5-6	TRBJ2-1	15	CASSLMASARNEQFF	TGTGCCAGCAGCTTGATGGCTAGCGCTAGGAATGAGCAGTTCTTC
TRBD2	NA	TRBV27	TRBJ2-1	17	CASSSLIAGAAKGEQFF	TGTGCCAGCAGTTCTCTAATAGCGGGAGCGGCCAAGGGTGAGCAGTTCTTC
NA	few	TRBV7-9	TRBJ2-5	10	CASSLETQYF	TGTGCCAGCAGCTTAGAGACCCAGTACTTC
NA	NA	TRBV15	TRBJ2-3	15	CATSSDRGMVNTQYF	TGTGCCACCAGCAGTGATAGGGGGATGGTAAATACGCAGTATTTT
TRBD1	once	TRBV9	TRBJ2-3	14	CASSIGQGTDTQYF	TGTGCCAGCAGCATAGGACAGGGAACAGATACGCAGTATTTT
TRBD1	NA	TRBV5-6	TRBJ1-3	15	CASSMTGGSGNTIYF	TGTGCCAGCAGCATGACAGGGGGCTCTGGAAACACCATATATTTT
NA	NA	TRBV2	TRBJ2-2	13	CASSDKRTGELFF	TGTGCCAGCAGTGATAAGCGTACCGGGGAGCTGTTTTTT
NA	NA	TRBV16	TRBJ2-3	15	CASSQSGQGADTQYF	TGTGCCAGCAGCCAATCGGGGCAGGGAGCAGATACGCAGTATTTT
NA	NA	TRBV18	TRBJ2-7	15	CASSPARTATYEQYF	TGTGCCAGCTCACCGGCCCGGACAGCTACTTACGAGCAGTACTTC
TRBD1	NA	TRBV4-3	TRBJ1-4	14	CASSLGQGSEKLFF	TGCGCCAGCAGCCTAGGACAGGGCTCTGAAAAACTGTTTTTT
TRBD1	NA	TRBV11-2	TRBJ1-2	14	CASSLADRGYGYTF	TGTGCCAGCAGCTTAGCGGACAGGGGATATGGCTACACCTTC
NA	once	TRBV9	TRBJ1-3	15	CASSSTGFSGNTIYF	TGTGCCAGCAGCTCCACAGGTTTCTCTGGAAACACCATATATTTT
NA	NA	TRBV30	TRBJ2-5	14	CAWSKGLSQETQYF	TGTGCCTGGAGTAAGGGGCTTTCCCAAGAGACCCAGTACTTC
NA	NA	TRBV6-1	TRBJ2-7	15	CATLVGLLDPYEQYF	TGTGCCACCCTAGTTGGGCTACTCGACCCCTACGAGCAGTACTTC